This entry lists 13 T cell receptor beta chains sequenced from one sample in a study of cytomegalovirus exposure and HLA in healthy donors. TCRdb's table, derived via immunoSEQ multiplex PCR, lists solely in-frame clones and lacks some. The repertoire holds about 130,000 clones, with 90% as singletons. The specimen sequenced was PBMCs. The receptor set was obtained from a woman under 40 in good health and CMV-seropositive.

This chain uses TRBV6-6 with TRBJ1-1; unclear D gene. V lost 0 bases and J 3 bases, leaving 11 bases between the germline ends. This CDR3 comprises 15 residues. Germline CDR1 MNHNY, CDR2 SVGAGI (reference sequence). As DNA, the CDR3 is TGTGCCAGCAGTTACTCGACCGGGAGGCACACTGAAGCTTTCTTT. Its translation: CASSYSTGRHTEAFF.

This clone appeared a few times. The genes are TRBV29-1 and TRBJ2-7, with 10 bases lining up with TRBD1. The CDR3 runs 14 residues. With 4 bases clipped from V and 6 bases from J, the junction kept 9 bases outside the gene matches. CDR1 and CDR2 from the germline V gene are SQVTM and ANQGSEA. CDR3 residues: CSVGGTGDSSEQYF. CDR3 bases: TGCAGCGTTGGGGGGACAGGGGACTCCAGCGAGCAGTACTTC.

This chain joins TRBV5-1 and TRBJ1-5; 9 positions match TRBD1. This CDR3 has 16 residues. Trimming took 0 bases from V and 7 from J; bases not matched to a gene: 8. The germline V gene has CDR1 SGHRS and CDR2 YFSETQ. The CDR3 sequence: CASSLEPTGGQQPQHF. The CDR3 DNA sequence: TGCGCCAGCAGCTTGGAGCCGACAGGGGGTCAACAGCCCCAGCATTTT.

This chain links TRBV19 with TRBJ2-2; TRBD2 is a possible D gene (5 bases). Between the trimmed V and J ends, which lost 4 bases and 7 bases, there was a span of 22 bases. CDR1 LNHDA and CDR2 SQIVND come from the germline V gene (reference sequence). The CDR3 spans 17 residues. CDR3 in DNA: TGTGCCAGTAGTAGGGGATGGGAGAGCCTAGGGATCGGGGAGCTGTTTTTT. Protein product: CASSRGWESLGIGELFF.

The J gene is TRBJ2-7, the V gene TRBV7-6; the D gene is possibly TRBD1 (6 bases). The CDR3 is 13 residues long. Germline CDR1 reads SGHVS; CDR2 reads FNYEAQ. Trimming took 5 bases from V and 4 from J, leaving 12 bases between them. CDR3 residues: CASSAFRGYEQYF. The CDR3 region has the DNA TGTGCCAGCAGCGCATTCAGGGGTTACGAGCAGTACTTC.

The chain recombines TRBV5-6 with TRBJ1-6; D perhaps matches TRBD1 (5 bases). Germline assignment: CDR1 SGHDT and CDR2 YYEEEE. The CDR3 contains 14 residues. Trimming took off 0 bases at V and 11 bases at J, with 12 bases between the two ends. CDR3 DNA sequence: TGTGCCAGCAGCTTGGGGGGCCTGGATGCACCCCTCCACTTT. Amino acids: CASSLGGLDAPLHF.

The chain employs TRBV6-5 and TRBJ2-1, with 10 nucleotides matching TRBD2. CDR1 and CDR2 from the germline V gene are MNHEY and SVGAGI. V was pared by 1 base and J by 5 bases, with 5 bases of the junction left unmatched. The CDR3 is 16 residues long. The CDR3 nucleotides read TGTGCCAGCAGTTACTGGACTAGCGGAGCACACAATGAGCAGTTCTTC. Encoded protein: CASSYWTSGAHNEQFF.

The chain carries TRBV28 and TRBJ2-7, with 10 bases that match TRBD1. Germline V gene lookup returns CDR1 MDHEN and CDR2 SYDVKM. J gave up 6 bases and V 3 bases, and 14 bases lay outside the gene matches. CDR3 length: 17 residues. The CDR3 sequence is CASSFMTDRQGATEQYF. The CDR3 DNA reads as TGTGCCAGCAGTTTTATGACCGATCGACAGGGGGCGACCGAGCAGTACTTC. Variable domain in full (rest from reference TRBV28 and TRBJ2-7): DVKVTQSSRYLVKRTGEKVFLECVQDMDHENMFWYRQDPGLGLRLIYFSYDVKMKEKGDIPEGYSVSREKKERFSLILESASTNQTSMYLCASSFMTDRQGATEQYFGPGTRLTVT.

Here the CDR3 DNA reads TGTGCCAGCAGCTTAGGTTTAGCGGGAGGGCCCTCAGAGCAGTACTTC. Protein sequence: CASSLGLAGGPSEQYF. V gene TRBV7-8 combines with J gene TRBJ2-7, with 11 bases that match TRBD2. V dropped 1 base and J dropped 7; count of bases not matched to a gene: 9. Per germline, CDR1 SGHVS and CDR2 FQNEAQ. This CDR3 is built from 16 residues.

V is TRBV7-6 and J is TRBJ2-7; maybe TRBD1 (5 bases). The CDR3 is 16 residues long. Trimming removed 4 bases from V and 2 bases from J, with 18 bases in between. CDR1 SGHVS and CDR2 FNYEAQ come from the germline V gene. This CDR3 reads CASSSRITLGAYEQYF. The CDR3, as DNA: TGTGCCAGCAGCTCCAGGATAACTTTAGGGGCCTACGAGCAGTACTTC.

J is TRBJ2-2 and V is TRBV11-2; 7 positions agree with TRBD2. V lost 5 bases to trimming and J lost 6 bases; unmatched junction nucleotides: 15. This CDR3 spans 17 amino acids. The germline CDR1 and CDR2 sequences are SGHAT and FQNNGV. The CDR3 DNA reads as TGTGCCAGCAGCCCTCCCCGGGGGGAGGGCTTCCCCGGGGAGCTGTTTTTT. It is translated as CASSPPRGEGFPGELFF.

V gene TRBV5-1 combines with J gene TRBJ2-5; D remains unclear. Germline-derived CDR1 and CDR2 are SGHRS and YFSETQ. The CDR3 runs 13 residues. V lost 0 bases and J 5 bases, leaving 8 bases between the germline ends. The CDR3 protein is CASSLVLRETQYF. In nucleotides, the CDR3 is TGCGCCAGCAGCTTGGTTCTTCGGGAGACCCAGTACTTC. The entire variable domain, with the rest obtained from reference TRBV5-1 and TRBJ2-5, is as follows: KAGVTQTPRYLIKTRGQQVTLSCSPISGHRSVSWYQQTPGQGLQFLFEYFSETQRNKGNFPGRFSGRQFSNSRSEMNVSTLELGDSALYLCASSLVLRETQYFGPGTRLLVL.

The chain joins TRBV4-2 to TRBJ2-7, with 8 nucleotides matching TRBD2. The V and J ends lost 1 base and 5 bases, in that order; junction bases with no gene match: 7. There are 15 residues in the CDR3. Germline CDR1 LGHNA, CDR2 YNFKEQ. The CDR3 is CASSQGERGGNEQYF. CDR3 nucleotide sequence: TGTGCCAGCAGCCAAGGTGAACGGGGGGGAAACGAGCAGTACTTC.